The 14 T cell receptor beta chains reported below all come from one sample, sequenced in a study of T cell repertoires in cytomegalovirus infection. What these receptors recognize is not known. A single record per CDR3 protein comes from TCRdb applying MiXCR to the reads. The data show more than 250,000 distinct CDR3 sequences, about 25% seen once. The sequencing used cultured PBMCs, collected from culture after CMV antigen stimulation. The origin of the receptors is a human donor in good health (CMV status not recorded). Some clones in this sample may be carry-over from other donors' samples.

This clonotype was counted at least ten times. In nucleotides, the CDR3 is TGTGCCAGCAGCGCCGAGACAGAGCTAACGGACCCCCCCTACGAGCAGTACTTC. Amino acids: CASSAETELTDPPYEQYF. V gene TRBV5-5 combines with J gene TRBJ2-7; perhaps TRBD1 as D (5 bases). The germline V gene has CDR1 SGHKS and CDR2 YYEKEE (reference sequence). Trimming left V 4 bases short and J 2 bases short, with 25 bases between. The CDR3 is 18 residues long.

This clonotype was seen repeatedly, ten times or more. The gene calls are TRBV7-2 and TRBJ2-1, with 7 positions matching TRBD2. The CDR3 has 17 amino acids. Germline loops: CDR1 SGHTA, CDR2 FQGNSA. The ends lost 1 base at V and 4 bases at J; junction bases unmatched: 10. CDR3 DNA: TGTGCCAGCAGCTTAGAGGTGGCGGGAGTTTCGTACAATGAGCAGTTCTTC. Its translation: CASSLEVAGVSYNEQFF.

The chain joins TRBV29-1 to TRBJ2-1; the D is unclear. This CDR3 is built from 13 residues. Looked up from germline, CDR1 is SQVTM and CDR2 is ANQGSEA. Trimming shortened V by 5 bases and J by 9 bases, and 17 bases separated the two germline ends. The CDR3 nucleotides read TGCAGCGTTCGGGCGGCAGCCCCCGGTGAGCAGTTCTTC. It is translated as CSVRAAAPGEQFF.

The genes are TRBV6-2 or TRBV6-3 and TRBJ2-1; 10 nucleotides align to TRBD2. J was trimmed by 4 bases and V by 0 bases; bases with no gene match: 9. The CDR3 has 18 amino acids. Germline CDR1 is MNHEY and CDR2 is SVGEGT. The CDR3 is CASSYSPATSGLYNEQFF. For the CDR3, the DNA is TGTGCCAGCAGTTACTCGCCCGCGACTAGCGGGCTATACAATGAGCAGTTCTTC.

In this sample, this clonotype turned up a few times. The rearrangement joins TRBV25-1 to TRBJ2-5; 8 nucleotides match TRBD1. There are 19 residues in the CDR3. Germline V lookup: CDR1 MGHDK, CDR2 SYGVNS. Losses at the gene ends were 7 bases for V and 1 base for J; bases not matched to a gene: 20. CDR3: CASISRLGQGSVTQETQYF. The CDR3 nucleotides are TGTGCCAGCATATCACGCCTCGGACAGGGAAGTGTTACCCAAGAGACCCAGTACTTC.

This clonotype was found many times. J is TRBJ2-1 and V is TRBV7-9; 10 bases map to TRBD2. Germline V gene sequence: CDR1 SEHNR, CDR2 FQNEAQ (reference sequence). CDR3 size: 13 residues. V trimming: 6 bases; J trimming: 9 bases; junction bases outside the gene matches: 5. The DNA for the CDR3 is TGTGCCAGCAGATTCAGCGGGAGGGTTGAGCAGTTCTTC. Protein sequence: CASRFSGRVEQFF.

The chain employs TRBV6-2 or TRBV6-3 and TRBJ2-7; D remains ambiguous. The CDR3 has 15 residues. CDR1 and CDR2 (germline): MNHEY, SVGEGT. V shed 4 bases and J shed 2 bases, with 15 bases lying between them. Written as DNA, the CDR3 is TGTGCCAGCAGTTTGACATCACGAGGCCCCTACGAGCAGTACTTC. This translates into CASSLTSRGPYEQYF.

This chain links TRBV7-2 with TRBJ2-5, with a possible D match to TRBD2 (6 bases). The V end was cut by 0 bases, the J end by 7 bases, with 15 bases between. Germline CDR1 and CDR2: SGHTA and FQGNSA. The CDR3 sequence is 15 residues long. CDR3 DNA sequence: TGTGCCAGCAGCTTAGCCACTTTTAGCGGCGGGACCCAGTACTTC. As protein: CASSLATFSGGTQYF.

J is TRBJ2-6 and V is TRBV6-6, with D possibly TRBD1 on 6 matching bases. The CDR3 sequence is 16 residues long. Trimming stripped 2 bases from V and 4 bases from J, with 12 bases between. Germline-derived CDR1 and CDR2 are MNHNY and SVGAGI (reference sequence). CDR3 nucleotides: TGTGCCAGCAGTTACAGCCAGGGGATAGGGGCCAACGTCCTGACTTTC. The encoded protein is CASSYSQGIGANVLTF.

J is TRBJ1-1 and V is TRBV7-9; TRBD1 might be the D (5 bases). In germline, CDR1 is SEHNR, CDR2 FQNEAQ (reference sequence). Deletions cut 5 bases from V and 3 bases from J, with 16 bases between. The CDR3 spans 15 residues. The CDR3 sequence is CASSPSQGGYTEAFF. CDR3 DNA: TGTGCCAGCAGCCCTAGCCAGGGAGGGTACACTGAAGCTTTCTTT. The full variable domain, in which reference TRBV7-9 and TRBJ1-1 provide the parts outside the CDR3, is DTGVSQNPRHKITKRGQNVTFRCDPISEHNRLYWYRQTLGQGPEFLTYFQNEAQLEKSRLLSDRFSAERPKGSFSTLEIQRTEQGDSAMYLCASSPSQGGYTEAFFGQGTRLTVV.

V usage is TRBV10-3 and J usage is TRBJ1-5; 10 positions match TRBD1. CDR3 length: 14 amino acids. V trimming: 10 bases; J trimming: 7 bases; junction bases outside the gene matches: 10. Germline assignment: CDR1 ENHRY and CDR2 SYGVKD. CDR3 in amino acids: CATLDRGEGQPQHF. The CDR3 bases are TGTGCCACCCTGGACAGGGGGGAAGGACAGCCCCAGCATTTT.

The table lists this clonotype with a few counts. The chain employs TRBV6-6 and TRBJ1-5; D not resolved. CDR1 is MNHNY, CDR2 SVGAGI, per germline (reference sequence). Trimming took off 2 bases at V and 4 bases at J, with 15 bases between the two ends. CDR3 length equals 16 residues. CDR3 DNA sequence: TGTGCCAGCAGTTACACCGCCCAAACCTCTAATCAGCCCCAGCATTTT. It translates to CASSYTAQTSNQPQHF.

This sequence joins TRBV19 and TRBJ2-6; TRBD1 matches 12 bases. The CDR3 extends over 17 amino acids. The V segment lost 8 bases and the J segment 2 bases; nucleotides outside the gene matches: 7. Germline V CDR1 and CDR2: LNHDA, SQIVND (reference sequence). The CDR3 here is CASSRDRGLAGANVLTF. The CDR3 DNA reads TGTGCCAGTTCGCGGGACAGGGGGCTTGCTGGGGCCAACGTCCTGACTTTC.

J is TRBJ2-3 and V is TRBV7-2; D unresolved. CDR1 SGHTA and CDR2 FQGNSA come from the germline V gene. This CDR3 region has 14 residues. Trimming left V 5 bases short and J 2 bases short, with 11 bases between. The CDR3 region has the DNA TGTGCCAGCAGCGTCGGATGGAACACAGATACGCAGTATTTT. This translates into CASSVGWNTDTQYF. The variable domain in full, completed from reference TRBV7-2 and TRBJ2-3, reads GAGVSQSPSNKVTEKGKDVELRCDPISGHTALYWYRQSLGQGLEFLIYFQGNSAPDKSGLPSDRFSAERTGGSVSTLTIQRTQQEDSAVYLCASSVGWNTDTQYFGPGTRLTVL.